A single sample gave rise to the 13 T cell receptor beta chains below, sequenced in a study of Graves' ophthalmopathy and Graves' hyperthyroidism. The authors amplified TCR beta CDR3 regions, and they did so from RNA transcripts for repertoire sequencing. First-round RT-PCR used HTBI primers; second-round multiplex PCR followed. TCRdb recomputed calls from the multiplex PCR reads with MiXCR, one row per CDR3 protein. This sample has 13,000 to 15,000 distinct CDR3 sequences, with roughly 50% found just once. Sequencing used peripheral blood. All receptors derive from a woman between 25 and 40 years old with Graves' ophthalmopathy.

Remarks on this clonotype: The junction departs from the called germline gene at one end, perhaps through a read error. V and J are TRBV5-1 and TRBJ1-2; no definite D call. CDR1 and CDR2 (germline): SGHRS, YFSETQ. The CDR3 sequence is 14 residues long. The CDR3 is CAISRTDTNYGYTF. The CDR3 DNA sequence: TGCGCCATCAGTCGCACAGATACTAACTATGGCTACACATTC.

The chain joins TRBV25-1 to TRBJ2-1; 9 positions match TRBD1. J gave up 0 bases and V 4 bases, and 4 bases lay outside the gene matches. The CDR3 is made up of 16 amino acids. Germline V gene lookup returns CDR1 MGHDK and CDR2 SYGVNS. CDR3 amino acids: CASSATGGSSYNEQFF. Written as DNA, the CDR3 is TGTGCCAGCAGTGCGACAGGGGGAAGCTCCTACAATGAGCAGTTCTTC.

CDR3: CSVVLARQGLYNEQFF. In nucleotides, the CDR3 is TGCAGCGTTGTACTAGCGCGCCAAGGGTTATACAATGAGCAGTTCTTC. The chain couples TRBV29-1 to TRBJ2-1, with 7 bases that match TRBD2. The trim removed 4 bases at V and 4 bases at J, leaving 13 bases unmatched. The CDR3 spans 16 residues. Germline loops: CDR1 SQVTM, CDR2 ANQGSEA.

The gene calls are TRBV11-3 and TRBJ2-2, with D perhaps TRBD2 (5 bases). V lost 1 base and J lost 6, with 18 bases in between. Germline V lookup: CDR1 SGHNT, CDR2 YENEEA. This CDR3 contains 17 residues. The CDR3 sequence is CASSLGAARGPAGELFF. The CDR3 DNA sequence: TGTGCCAGCAGCTTAGGTGCTGCACGGGGTCCCGCCGGGGAGCTGTTTTTT.

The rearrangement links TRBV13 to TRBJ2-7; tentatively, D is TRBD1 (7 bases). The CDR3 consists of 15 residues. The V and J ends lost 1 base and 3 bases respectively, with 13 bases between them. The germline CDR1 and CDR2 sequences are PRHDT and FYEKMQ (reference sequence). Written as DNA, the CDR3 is TGTGCCAGCAGCTTAGTTGGAGGGGGCGTCTACGAGCAGTACTTC. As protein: CASSLVGGGVYEQYF.

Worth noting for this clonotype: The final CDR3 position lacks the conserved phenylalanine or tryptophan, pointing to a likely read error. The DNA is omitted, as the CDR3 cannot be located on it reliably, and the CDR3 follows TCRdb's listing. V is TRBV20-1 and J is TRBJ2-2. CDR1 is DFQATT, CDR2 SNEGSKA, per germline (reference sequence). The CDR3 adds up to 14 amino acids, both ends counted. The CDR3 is CSARNLGLYRGSSG.

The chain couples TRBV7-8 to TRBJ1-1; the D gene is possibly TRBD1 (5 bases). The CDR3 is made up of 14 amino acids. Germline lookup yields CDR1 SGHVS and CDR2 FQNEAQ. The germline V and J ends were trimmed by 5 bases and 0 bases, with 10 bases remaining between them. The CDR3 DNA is TGTGCCAGCAGCCCCGGGACGGTGAACACTGAAGCTTTCTTT. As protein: CASSPGTVNTEAFF.

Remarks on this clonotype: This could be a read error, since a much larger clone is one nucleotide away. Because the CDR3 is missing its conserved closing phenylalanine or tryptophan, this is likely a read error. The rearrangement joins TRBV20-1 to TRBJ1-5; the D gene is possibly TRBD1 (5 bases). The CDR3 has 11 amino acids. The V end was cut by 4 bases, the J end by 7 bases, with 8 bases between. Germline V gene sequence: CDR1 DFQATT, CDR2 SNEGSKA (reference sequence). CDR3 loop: CSATRGQPQHS. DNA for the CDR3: TGCAGTGCTACAAGGGGCCAGCCCCAGCATTCT.

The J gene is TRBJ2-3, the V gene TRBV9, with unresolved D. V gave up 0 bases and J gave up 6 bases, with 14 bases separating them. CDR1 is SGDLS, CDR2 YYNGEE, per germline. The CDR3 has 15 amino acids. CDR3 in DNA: TGTGCCAGCAGCGTAGCCCCCGTCTTGGCGGATACGCAGTATTTT. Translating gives CASSVAPVLADTQYF.

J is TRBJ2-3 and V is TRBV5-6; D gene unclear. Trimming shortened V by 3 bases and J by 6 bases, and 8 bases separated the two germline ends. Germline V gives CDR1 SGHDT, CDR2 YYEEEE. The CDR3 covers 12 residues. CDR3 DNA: TGTGCCAGCAGCTCGATCGGGGATACGCAGTATTTT. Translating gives CASSSIGDTQYF.

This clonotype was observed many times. CDR3 DNA sequence: TGTGCCAGCAGCTTTGACTCAGGCGGGACAGATACGCAGTATTTT. It is translated as CASSFDSGGTDTQYF. The gene calls are TRBV7-3 and TRBJ2-3, with a weak D call TRBD2 (5 bases). This CDR3 has 15 residues. Per germline, CDR1 SGHTA and CDR2 FQGTGA. V was trimmed by 3 bases and J by 3 bases, leaving 13 bases between them.

The CDR3 region has the DNA TGTGCCAGCACGTACGGGGGGGTTGGCTACACCTTC. The encoded protein is CASTYGGVGYTF. J is TRBJ1-2 and V is TRBV6-1, with a tentative D call TRBD1 (5 bases). The CDR3 loop spans 12 amino acids. Germline V gene sequence: CDR1 MNHNS, CDR2 SASEGT. The V gene lost 7 bases and the J gene lost 7 bases, with 13 bases spanning the gap.

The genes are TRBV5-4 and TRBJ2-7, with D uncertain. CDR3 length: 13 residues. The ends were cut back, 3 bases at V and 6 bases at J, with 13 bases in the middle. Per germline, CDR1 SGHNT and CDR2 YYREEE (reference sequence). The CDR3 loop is CASSSSPGFEQYF. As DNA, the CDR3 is TGTGCCAGCAGCTCCAGTCCGGGTTTCGAGCAGTACTTC.